The 20 T cell receptor beta chains listed next were all sequenced from one sample in a study of blood T cell repertoires in COVID-19. This table comes from immunoSEQ multiplex PCR, and its TCRdb copy is limited to in-frame clones, with some not included. The sample records 190,000 or so clones, approximately 85% being singletons. Sequences were obtained from PBMCs or T cells enriched from blood (not recorded which). The receptors shown here come from a woman in her thirties who had recovered from COVID-19.

The CDR3 is CASSPGGYNEQFF. CDR3 DNA: TGTGCCAGCAGTCCCGGAGGCTACAATGAGCAGTTCTTC. The chain links TRBV27 to TRBJ2-1; perhaps TRBD2 as D (5 bases). The V gene's germline CDR1 is MNHEY and CDR2 SMNVEV (reference sequence). The CDR3 contains 13 residues. The germline V and J ends were trimmed by 5 bases and 3 bases, with 8 bases remaining between them.

This clone appeared a few times. The chain is built from TRBV5-5 and TRBJ1-2, with 11 bases fitting TRBD1. V lost 5 bases to trimming and J lost 5 bases; unmatched junction nucleotides: 8. CDR1 and CDR2 from the germline V gene are SGHKS and YYEKEE (reference sequence). The CDR3 is made up of 15 amino acids. The CDR3 spells CASRLAGTGGYGYTF. The CDR3 coding sequence is TGTGCCAGCAGATTAGCCGGGACAGGGGGGTATGGCTACACCTTC.

This clone was recorded only once. The chain couples TRBV9 to TRBJ2-1; D unresolved. Germline V gene lookup returns CDR1 SGDLS and CDR2 YYNGEE. The CDR3 contains 14 residues. Trimming took off 0 bases at V and 10 bases at J, with 14 bases between the two ends. CDR3 DNA: TGTGCCAGCAGCGTAGGCCTGCTAGTCAGCGAGCAGTTCTTC. As protein: CASSVGLLVSEQFF.

This clone came up once. This chain connects TRBV18 to TRBJ1-1; D is perhaps TRBD1 (5 bases). The germline CDR1 and CDR2 sequences are KGHSH and LQKENI. This CDR3 has 14 amino acids. V was shortened by 8 bases and J by 0 bases, with 13 bases between the two germline ends. The CDR3 nucleotides read TGTGCCAGCGCGTCCGACAGAATGAACACTGAAGCTTTCTTT. Translation: CASASDRMNTEAFF.

The chain carries TRBV7-8 and TRBJ2-7; 11 bases match TRBD2. Per the germline V gene, CDR1 is SGHVS and CDR2 is FQNEAQ. J was trimmed by 0 bases and V by 1 base; bases with no gene match: 2. The CDR3 length is 16 residues. DNA of the CDR3: TGTGCCAGCAGCTTAGGTACTAGCGGGAGCTCCTACGAGCAGTACTTC. Its protein is CASSLGTSGSSYEQYF.

The gene calls are TRBV4-1 and TRBJ2-3, with 10 nucleotides matching TRBD1. Looked up from germline, CDR1 is MGHRA and CDR2 is YSYEKL. The CDR3 totals 15 residues. The J segment lost 3 bases and the V segment lost 4 bases, leaving 4 bases of the junction unmatched. CDR3 nucleotide sequence: TGCGCCAGCAGCCCGGGACAGGGGCCAACAGATACGCAGTATTTT. It yields the protein CASSPGQGPTDTQYF.

In DNA, the CDR3 is TGTGCCAGCAGCCGCGGGGAGAAGGAAAAACTGTTTTTT. Protein sequence: CASSRGEKEKLFF. The genes are TRBV7-9 and TRBJ1-4; the D is unclear. V lost 5 bases and J lost 8, with 12 bases in between. Germline V gives CDR1 SEHNR, CDR2 FQNEAQ (reference sequence). CDR3 length equals 13 residues.

The chain links TRBV4-2 to TRBJ2-3; D is undetermined. The germline V gene has CDR1 LGHNA and CDR2 YNFKEQ. The CDR3 is 14 residues long. V gave up 4 bases and J gave up 1 base, with 9 bases separating them. CDR3 DNA: TGTGCCAGCAGCCGTGGAGAGGGCACAGATACGCAGTATTTT. It is translated as CASSRGEGTDTQYF.

The chain combines TRBV21-1 with TRBJ2-7; the table's D call TRBD1 went unverified against the DNA. TRBV21-1 has pseudogene status. This CDR3 is 16 amino acids long. CDR3 nucleotides: TGTGCCAGCAGCAGTATCTCCGGGACAGCCTCCTACGAGCAGTACTTC. This codes for CASSSISGTASYEQYF.

This clone has a handful of counts. V is TRBV6-5 and J is TRBJ2-5, with 7 bases matching TRBD1. CDR1 and CDR2 from the germline V gene are MNHEY and SVGAGI. This CDR3 contains 15 residues. The V segment lost 1 base and the J segment 4 bases; nucleotides outside the gene matches: 6. As DNA, the CDR3 is TGTGCCAGCAGTTACTATGGGACAGAGCGAGAGACCCAGTACTTC. Protein sequence: CASSYYGTERETQYF.

The chain employs TRBV6-1 and TRBJ1-2, with 7 bases lining up with TRBD1. With 4 bases clipped from V and 4 bases from J, the junction kept 15 bases outside the gene matches. The CDR3 sequence is 17 residues long. The germline CDR1 and CDR2 sequences are MNHNS and SASEGT. The CDR3 loop reads CASSAYHQGVASYGYTF. CDR3 nucleotides: TGTGCCAGCAGTGCCTATCATCAGGGGGTCGCCTCCTATGGCTACACCTTC.

This rearrangement joins TRBV7-9 to TRBJ1-2; tentative D call: TRBD1 (6 bases). V was clipped by 2 bases and J by 0 bases, with 13 bases between them. The V gene's germline CDR1 is SEHNR and CDR2 FQNEAQ (reference sequence). The CDR3 contains 16 residues. CDR3 nucleotides: TGTGCCAGCAGCTTACTACCGGGACACACTAACTATGGCTACACCTTC. Amino acid sequence: CASSLLPGHTNYGYTF.

The chain has TRBV2 and TRBJ2-5; 7 positions agree with TRBD1. Germline V CDR1 and CDR2: SNHLY, FYNNEI. Losses at the gene ends were 6 bases for V and 4 bases for J; bases not matched to a gene: 5. The CDR3 spans 13 residues. CDR3 region: CASRGTELETQYF. Here the CDR3 DNA reads TGTGCCAGCAGGGGGACAGAGTTAGAGACCCAGTACTTC.

This clone was seen once. V and J are TRBV7-2 and TRBJ1-2; D is possibly TRBD1 (6 bases). The CDR3 sequence is 19 residues long. Germline V gene lookup returns CDR1 SGHTA and CDR2 FQGNSA. Trimming removed 1 base at V and 8 bases at J, with 29 bases between. The CDR3 bases are TGTGCCAGCAGCTTAGTCGGCGTCGGGGGGCGACTCGGAGGCGGAGGCTACACCTTC. The encoded protein is CASSLVGVGGRLGGGGYTF.

V gene TRBV18 combines with J gene TRBJ1-1; possible D gene TRBD1, 6 bases. Looked up from germline, CDR1 is KGHSH and CDR2 is LQKENI. The V gene lost 3 bases and the J gene lost 0 bases, with 20 bases spanning the gap. The CDR3 is made up of 18 amino acids. The CDR3 is CASSPSAPGGGLNTEAFF. Here the CDR3 DNA reads TGTGCCAGCTCACCCTCCGCTCCGGGGGGGGGCCTGAACACTGAAGCTTTCTTT.

The genes are TRBV6-5 and TRBJ2-7, with a tentative D call TRBD1 (6 bases). With 6 bases removed from V and 3 bases from J, the gap between germline ends came to 9 bases. The germline CDR1 and CDR2 sequences are MNHEY and SVGAGI. This CDR3 contains 12 residues. CDR3 DNA sequence: TGTGCCAGCAGGGACAGCGACTACGAGCAGTACTTC. The encoded protein is CASRDSDYEQYF.

The chain combines TRBV12-2 with TRBJ2-1; the table's D call TRBD2 went unverified against the DNA. TRBV12-2 constitutes a pseudogene. The CDR3 totals 16 residues. The CDR3 here is CASRPPSGGRNNEQFF. In DNA, the CDR3 is TGTGCAAGTCGCCCCCCCAGCGGCGGGAGGAACAATGAGCAGTTCTTC.

CDR3 nucleotides: TGTGCCAGCAGTGTTTCGTGGGCGACTATTCAAAATGGACTGTTTTTT. It translates to CASSVSWATIQNGLFF. V and J are TRBV2 and TRBJ1-4; D not certain. Per germline, CDR1 SNHLY and CDR2 FYNNEI. Trimming took 4 bases from V and 13 from J, leaving 25 bases between them. CDR3 length equals 16 residues. Filled out from reference TRBV2 and TRBJ1-4, the complete variable domain reads EPEVTQTPSHQVTQMGQEVILRCVPISNHLYFYWYRQILGQKVEFLVSFYNNEISEKSEIFDDQFSVERPDGSNFTLKIRSTKLEDSAMYFCASSVSWATIQNGLFFGSGTQLSVL.

V is TRBV28 and J is TRBJ1-5; D is unresolved. V was cut by 11 bases and J by 5 bases, with 19 bases left in between. There are 14 residues in the CDR3. Per the germline V gene, CDR1 is MDHEN and CDR2 is SYDVKM. In DNA form, the CDR3 reads TGTGCCGTCCTCGGTTCCAACTTAGATCAGCCCCAGCATTTT. Translation: CAVLGSNLDQPQHF.

The chain carries TRBV5-1 and TRBJ1-1, with 12 positions matching TRBD1. The CDR3 is 16 amino acids. V was pared by 1 base and J by 5 bases, with 6 bases of the junction left unmatched. The germline gives CDR1 SGHRS, CDR2 YFSETQ. CDR3 coding DNA: TGCGCCAGCAGCTTGTCCGGGACAGGGGGCCTTACTGAAGCTTTCTTT. This sequence encodes CASSLSGTGGLTEAFF.